The 26 T cell receptor beta chains below all came from one sample that was sequenced in a study of blood T cell repertoires in COVID-19. Using immunoSEQ multiplex PCR, the repertoire was profiled, and TCRdb retains in-frame clones only, with some absent. The repertoire holds over 90,000 clones, 70% to 90% seen once, with just under 20% in the top ten. The sample was peripheral blood. All receptors derive from a human donor in a cohort sampled during active COVID-19.

The chain couples TRBV6-2 or TRBV6-3 to TRBJ2-6; D ambiguous. This CDR3 comprises 15 residues. Germline loops: CDR1 MNHEY, CDR2 SVGEGT. V was trimmed by 6 bases and J by 0 bases, leaving 9 bases between them. CDR3 in DNA: TGTGCCAGCAGCATCTCCTACTCTGGGGCCAACGTCCTGACTTTC. As protein: CASSISYSGANVLTF.

The V call is TRBV29-1, the J call TRBJ1-1; the D gene is possibly TRBD1 (6 bases). Trimming removed 7 bases at V and 3 bases at J, with 15 bases between. CDR3 length equals 13 residues. Germline CDR1 and CDR2: SQVTM and ANQGSEA. CDR3: CSAVKRTDTEAFF. Here the CDR3 DNA reads TGCAGCGCCGTTAAAAGGACAGACACTGAAGCTTTCTTT.

The chain employs TRBV19 and TRBJ1-5; 9 bases fit TRBD1. The CDR3 covers 17 residues. The germline V gene encodes CDR1 LNHDA and CDR2 SQIVND (reference sequence). J gave up 0 bases and V 5 bases, and 8 bases lay outside the gene matches. Here the CDR3 DNA reads TGTGCCAGTAGTCCTACCCGGGACAGGGTTAGCAATCAGCCCCAGCATTTT. Amino acids: CASSPTRDRVSNQPQHF.

The chain has TRBV9 and TRBJ1-1; possibly TRBD1 for D (6 bases). V was pared by 0 bases and J by 1 base, with 7 bases between. The germline gives CDR1 SGDLS, CDR2 YYNGEE. The CDR3 has 14 amino acids. Here the CDR3 reads CASSVGTANTEAFF. In DNA form, the CDR3 reads TGTGCCAGCAGCGTAGGGACAGCGAACACTGAAGCTTTCTTT.

The chain recombines TRBV6-5 with TRBJ2-2; 7 nucleotides agree with TRBD1. V dropped 1 base and J dropped 2; count of bases not matched to a gene: 1. Germline values: CDR1 MNHEY, CDR2 SVGAGI. The CDR3 runs 15 residues. The CDR3 DNA is TGTGCCAGCAGTTACTGGGACAGAAACACCGGGGAGCTGTTTTTT. Protein: CASSYWDRNTGELFF.

This clone was seen a handful of times. The rearrangement joins TRBV6-5 to TRBJ1-1; maybe TRBD1 (6 bases). Germline V gene lookup returns CDR1 MNHEY and CDR2 SVGAGI. V was cut by 5 bases and J by 4 bases, with 14 bases left in between. This CDR3 region has 14 residues. The CDR3, as DNA: TGTGCCAGCAGTCCCACAGGGCGTTTCACTGAAGCTTTCTTT. Translating gives CASSPTGRFTEAFF.

V gene TRBV5-1 combines with J gene TRBJ2-4; 10 bases are a match to TRBD2. This CDR3 is built from 14 residues. Germline V gene sequence: CDR1 SGHRS, CDR2 YFSETQ. Trimming took 3 bases from V and 5 from J; bases not matched to a gene: 2. Here the CDR3 DNA reads TGCGCCAGCAGCTCTAGCGGGAGCCAAAACATTCAGTACTTC. This gives the protein CASSSSGSQNIQYF.

The rearrangement links TRBV5-6 to TRBJ1-2; the D is unclear. The V and J ends lost 3 bases and 2 bases respectively, with 8 bases between them. CDR1 SGHDT and CDR2 YYEEEE come from the germline V gene. This CDR3 is built from 13 residues. The CDR3 loop is CASSSDTNYGYTF. The CDR3 DNA reads as TGTGCCAGCAGCTCCGATACAAACTATGGCTACACCTTC.

The chain carries TRBV19 and TRBJ2-1; TRBD1 might be the D (6 bases). Germline V lookup: CDR1 LNHDA, CDR2 SQIVND (reference sequence). The CDR3 is 15 amino acids. The V and J ends lost 3 bases and 9 bases respectively, with 18 bases between them. Here the CDR3 reads CASSISGQSRGEQFF. The CDR3 DNA reads as TGTGCCAGTAGTATTTCAGGACAGAGTAGAGGTGAGCAGTTCTTC.

The chain combines TRBV14 with TRBJ2-5, with 8 bases lining up with TRBD2. Germline V lookup: CDR1 SGHDN, CDR2 FVKESK. The junction had 15 bases not matched to a gene; V was cut back by 4 bases and J by 2 bases. This CDR3 has 18 residues. DNA of the CDR3: TGTGCCAGCAGCCCACCTCGATTAGGAGCGGGGGTTCAAGAGACCCAGTACTTC. Residues: CASSPPRLGAGVQETQYF.

This clone was found once. The V and J genes are TRBV11-3 and TRBJ2-1; 7 nucleotides match TRBD2. The germline V gene encodes CDR1 SGHNT and CDR2 YENEEA. V dropped 1 base and J dropped 5; count of bases not matched to a gene: 5. This CDR3 contains 15 residues. The CDR3 coding sequence is TGTGCCAGCAGCTTAGGCGGGAGTCTGAACAATGAGCAGTTCTTC. This encodes CASSLGGSLNNEQFF.

The rearrangement joins TRBV29-1 to TRBJ1-4; D gene unclear. This CDR3 has 12 amino acids. Germline assignment: CDR1 SQVTM and CDR2 ANQGSEA. Trimming shortened V by 3 bases and J by 7 bases, and 9 bases separated the two germline ends. CDR3 loop: CSVEFRSEKLFF. The CDR3 coding sequence is TGCAGCGTTGAGTTTCGGAGTGAAAAACTGTTTTTT. Using reference TRBV29-1 and TRBJ1-4 for the parts outside the CDR3, the full variable domain is SAVISQKPSRDICQRGTSLTIQCQVDSQVTMMFWYRQQPGQSLTLIATANQGSEATYESGFVIDKFPISRPNLTFSTLTVSNMSPEDSSIYLCSVEFRSEKLFFGSGTQLSVL.

The chain joins TRBV5-6 to TRBJ1-2; D is possibly TRBD1 (5 bases). Trimming shortened V by 4 bases and J by 6 bases, and 22 bases separated the two germline ends. The germline V gene has CDR1 SGHDT and CDR2 YYEEEE. CDR3 length: 16 residues. CDR3 nucleotides: TGTGCCAGCAGCCGGGTCGGTCGGCGACAGTCCGATGGCTACACCTTC. As protein: CASSRVGRRQSDGYTF.

The chain joins TRBV27 to TRBJ2-7, with 8 bases fitting TRBD2. The germline V gene encodes CDR1 MNHEY and CDR2 SMNVEV (reference sequence). The ends lost 5 bases at V and 5 bases at J; junction bases unmatched: 11. There are 15 residues in the CDR3. CDR3 protein: CASSPREVSGNEQYF. In nucleotides, the CDR3 is TGTGCCAGCAGTCCCCGAGAGGTTAGCGGGAACGAGCAGTACTTC.

This clone has a single count. This sequence joins TRBV7-6 and TRBJ1-2, with 10 bases fitting TRBD1. Per the germline V gene, CDR1 is SGHVS and CDR2 is FNYEAQ. The CDR3 is 13 residues long. V was clipped by 5 bases and J by 5 bases; unmatched bases: 2. CDR3 sequence (DNA): TGTGCCAGCAGCCCGGGACAGGGGTATGGCTACACCTTC. Protein: CASSPGQGYGYTF.

The V call is TRBV16, the J call TRBJ2-7, with D maybe TRBD1 (6 bases). The CDR3 is 15 residues long. Trimming left V 4 bases short and J 2 bases short, with 15 bases between. Germline CDR1 and CDR2: KGHSY and FQNENV. CDR3 residues: CASSLAGTHAYEQYF. DNA of the CDR3: TGTGCCAGCAGCCTTGCTGGGACACATGCCTACGAGCAGTACTTC.

The CDR3 nucleotides are TGCAGCGTTCACTCCTATGAAAAACTGTTTTTT. This encodes CSVHSYEKLFF. The chain links TRBV29-1 to TRBJ1-4; D call uncertain. Per the germline V gene, CDR1 is SQVTM and CDR2 is ANQGSEA. The CDR3 spans 11 residues. V lost 5 bases and J 6 bases, leaving 7 bases between the germline ends.

V gene TRBV6-6 combines with J gene TRBJ2-3, with D possibly TRBD1 on 6 matching bases. Between the trimmed V and J ends, which lost 7 bases and 6 bases, there was a span of 20 bases. Germline values: CDR1 MNHNY, CDR2 SVGAGI (reference sequence). The length of the CDR3 is 15 residues. CDR3 nucleotide sequence: TGTGCCAGCACCCTGGGGGCGGGTGTTTCGGATACGCAGTATTTT. The encoded protein is CASTLGAGVSDTQYF.

The chain combines TRBV7-3 with TRBJ2-1; the D is unclear. Germline CDR1 reads SGHTA; CDR2 reads FQGTGA. Trimming took 4 bases from V and 9 from J, leaving 13 bases between them. The CDR3 contains 13 residues. The CDR3 region is CASSSLGPGEQFF. CDR3 bases: TGTGCCAGCAGCTCCCTAGGTCCTGGTGAGCAGTTCTTC.

This clone was found a few times. The chain uses TRBV4-2 and TRBJ1-6; 7 positions agree with TRBD1. Trimming cost V 0 bases and J 5 bases; bases outside gene matches: 7. The CDR3 length is 17 residues. Looked up from germline, CDR1 is LGHNA and CDR2 is YNFKEQ. In nucleotides, the CDR3 is TGTGCCAGCAGCCAAGAGCACGCGGACAGGCATAATTCACCCCTCCACTTT. This encodes CASSQEHADRHNSPLHF.

The chain has TRBV4-1 and TRBJ1-1; no clear D. This CDR3 contains 14 residues. V lost 0 bases to trimming and J lost 6 bases, with 11 bases between them. Germline V gene lookup returns CDR1 MGHRA and CDR2 YSYEKL. The chain's CDR3 is CASSQDPGSPEAFF. CDR3 coding DNA: TGCGCCAGCAGCCAAGATCCGGGGTCTCCTGAAGCTTTCTTT.

This clone is labeled medium-sized. The J gene is TRBJ2-6, the V gene TRBV6-2 or TRBV6-3, with D possibly TRBD2 on 5 matching bases. CDR1 is MNHEY, CDR2 SVGEGT, per germline. This CDR3 comprises 16 residues. Between the trimmed V and J ends, which lost 3 bases and 2 bases, there was a span of 11 bases. The CDR3 here is CASSYQRRAGANVLTF. In DNA, the CDR3 is TGTGCCAGCAGTTATCAGCGGCGAGCTGGGGCCAACGTCCTGACTTTC.

The V call is TRBV11-2, the J call TRBJ1-3; 10 bases map to TRBD1. V lost 5 bases and J lost 0; bases outside the gene matches: 10. The CDR3 runs to 18 residues. The germline V gene encodes CDR1 SGHAT and CDR2 FQNNGV. CDR3 in amino acids: CASSPKRTGGASGNTIYF. Here the CDR3 DNA reads TGTGCCAGCAGCCCTAAAAGGACAGGGGGAGCCTCTGGAAACACCATATATTTT.

Notes on this clone: The junction departs from the called germline gene at one end, perhaps through a read error. The chain couples TRBV7-3 to TRBJ1-5, with D unclear. The CDR3 covers 13 residues. Germline V gene sequence: CDR1 SGHTA, CDR2 FQGTGA. CDR3 sequence (DNA): TGTGCCAGCAGCCCCGATAGCGATCAGCCCCAGCATTTT. Translation gives CASSPDSDQPQHF.

The V gene is TRBV7-9, the J gene TRBJ2-1; the D is unclear. In germline, CDR1 is SEHNR, CDR2 FQNEAQ (reference sequence). Trimming stripped 2 bases from V and 5 bases from J, with 4 bases between. This CDR3 contains 12 residues. As DNA, the CDR3 is TGTGCCAGCAGCTTACGTGACAATGAGCAGTTCTTC. It yields the protein CASSLRDNEQFF.

This chain joins TRBV5-1 and TRBJ1-4; 9 bases map to TRBD1. The CDR3 is made up of 15 amino acids. Germline-derived CDR1 and CDR2 are SGHRS and YFSETQ. The V segment lost 4 bases and the J segment 7 bases; nucleotides outside the gene matches: 8. The CDR3 loop is CASSPQGARSEKLFF. The CDR3 coding sequence is TGCGCCAGCAGCCCACAGGGGGCCCGTAGTGAAAAACTGTTTTTT. Full variable domain (missing parts from reference TRBV5-1 and TRBJ1-4): KAGVTQTPRYLIKTRGQQVTLSCSPISGHRSVSWYQQTPGQGLQFLFEYFSETQRNKGNFPGRFSGRQFSNSRSEMNVSTLELGDSALYLCASSPQGARSEKLFFGSGTQLSVL.